This TCR beta chain was captured by sequencing in a study of T cells after yellow fever vaccination. Study-wide results and caveats: Sorted repertoires could include abundant contaminating clonotypes from bulk cells.

As concerns this clonotype: Its target is not known.

This CDR3 contains 15 residues. V trimming: 8 bases; J trimming: 1 base; junction bases outside the gene matches: 3. Per the germline V gene, CDR1 is MNHEY and CDR2 is SMNVEV (reference sequence). TCRdb re-called the 5' RACE reads with MiXCR, one entry per CDR3 protein. Of a few hundred thousand distinct CDR3 sequences listed, approximately 16% were seen once; the top ten hold 17%. The clonotype was recovered from a man younger than 35 who received the YFV17D yellow fever vaccine. The sample was PBMCs, taken 5 days after the first yellow fever vaccination. The chain employs TRBV27 and TRBJ2-2; 11 positions agree with TRBD2. DNA for the CDR3: TGTGCCAGCTGGGGACTAGCGGTGAACACCGGGGAGCTGTTTTTT. Translated, it gives CASWGLAVNTGELFF.